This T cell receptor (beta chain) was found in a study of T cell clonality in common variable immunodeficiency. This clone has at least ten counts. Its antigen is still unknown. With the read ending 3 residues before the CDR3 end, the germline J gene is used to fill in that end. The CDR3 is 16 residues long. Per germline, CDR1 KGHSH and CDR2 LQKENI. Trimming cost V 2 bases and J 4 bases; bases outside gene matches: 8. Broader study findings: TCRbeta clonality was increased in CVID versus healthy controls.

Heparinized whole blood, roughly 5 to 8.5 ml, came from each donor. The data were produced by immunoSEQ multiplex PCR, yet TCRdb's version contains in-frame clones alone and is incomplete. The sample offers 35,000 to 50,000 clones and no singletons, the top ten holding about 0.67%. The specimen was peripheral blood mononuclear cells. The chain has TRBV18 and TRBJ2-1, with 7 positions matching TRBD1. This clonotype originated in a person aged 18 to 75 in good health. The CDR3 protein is CASSPTGQIIYNEQFF. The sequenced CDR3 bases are TGTGCCAGCTCACCAACGGGACAGATAATATACAATGAG.